What follows are 29 T cell receptor beta chains derived from one specimen sequenced in a study of cytomegalovirus exposure and HLA in healthy donors. PCR was performed using 60 Vbeta and 13 Jbeta primers. Assay: immunoSEQ multiplex PCR; the TCRdb copy retains only in-frame clones and omits some. Of some 160,000 clones in the sample, less than 90% were seen once. The specimen was PBMCs. The origin of the receptors is a boy younger than 10 in good health and CMV-seronegative.

The J gene is TRBJ2-3, the V gene TRBV4-3, with TRBD1 matching 7 bases. The CDR3 spans 14 residues. Germline loops: CDR1 LGHNA, CDR2 YSLEER. V shed 4 bases, J shed 0 bases, and the junction held 1 base outside the gene matches. The CDR3 DNA reads TGCGCCAGCAGCCCAGGGGGAAGCACAGATACGCAGTATTTT. This encodes CASSPGGSTDTQYF.

Only a few counts were recorded for this clone. This chain uses TRBV5-4 with TRBJ1-1; 8 nucleotides match TRBD1. CDR1 is SGHNT and CDR2 is YYREEE in the germline V gene (reference sequence). The trim removed 5 bases at V and 5 bases at J, leaving 14 bases unmatched. The length of the CDR3 is 16 residues. The CDR3 loop is CASRDPGQVIWTEAFF. As DNA, the CDR3 is TGTGCCAGCAGGGATCCGGGACAGGTAATATGGACTGAAGCTTTCTTT.

The chain uses TRBV9 and TRBJ2-3; TRBD1 aligns across 8 bases. Germline trimming cut 4 bases from V and 1 base from J; bases unmatched to any gene: 11. Germline loops: CDR1 SGDLS, CDR2 YYNGEE. This CDR3 region has 17 residues. Here the CDR3 reads CASSLRGTGGGTDTQYF. The CDR3 region has the DNA TGTGCCAGCAGCTTGCGAGGAACAGGGGGAGGCACAGATACGCAGTATTTT.

This clone was recorded once. The CDR3 sequence: CASSGRAGWVPDGEQYF. Written as DNA, the CDR3 is TGTGCCAGCTCCGGGAGGGCGGGATGGGTACCTGATGGCGAGCAGTACTTC. This chain uses TRBV2 with TRBJ2-7; TRBD2 matches at 8 bases. The ends lost 8 bases at V and 6 bases at J; junction bases unmatched: 21. This CDR3 comprises 17 residues. The germline V gene encodes CDR1 SNHLY and CDR2 FYNNEI.

Comments on this clone: The limits of the CDR3 on the DNA are not certain, so only TCRdb's listed CDR3 is given. The CDR3: CASSFGSGSQGEQFF. The chain combines TRBV5-1 with TRBJ2-1; the listed D gene, TRBD1, was not tested against the DNA. Germline CDR1 is SGHRS and CDR2 is YFSETQ. The CDR3 length equals 15 residues, ends included.

This chain uses TRBV7-2 with TRBJ1-2, with D unclear. V was pared by 2 bases and J by 4 bases, with 20 bases between. The CDR3 has 17 amino acids. CDR1 is SGHTA and CDR2 is FQGNSA in the germline V gene. CDR3 region: CASSLSGRREKIYGYTF. The DNA of the CDR3 is TGTGCCAGCAGCTTATCCGGCCGACGGGAAAAAATCTATGGCTACACCTTC.

The rearrangement uses TRBV7-2 and TRBJ2-2; D gene unclear. This CDR3 has 14 amino acids. With 3 bases removed from V and 1 base from J, the gap between germline ends came to 6 bases. The germline CDR1 and CDR2 sequences are SGHTA and FQGNSA. The CDR3 bases are TGTGCCAGCAGCTTTCGCGGGAACACCGGGGAGCTGTTTTTT. Translating gives CASSFRGNTGELFF.

The chain uses TRBV28 and TRBJ1-5; perhaps TRBD1 as D (5 bases). The V end lost 10 bases, the J end lost 6 bases, and 25 bases lay between the germline ends. The CDR3 runs 16 residues. Germline CDR1 is MDHEN and CDR2 is SYDVKM. CDR3 sequence: CATSDSQRRAGQPQHF. The CDR3 bases are TGTGCCACCTCCGACAGCCAACGGAGGGCAGGTCAGCCCCAGCATTTT.

This rearrangement joins TRBV27 to TRBJ1-1, with D tentatively TRBD1 (5 bases). The CDR3 has 16 residues. The ends were cut back, 9 bases at V and 1 base at J, with 21 bases in the middle. Per germline, CDR1 MNHEY and CDR2 SMNVEV (reference sequence). The CDR3 nucleotides are TGTGCCAGTGGGTTTAGGGGCCGGGGGGAGAACACTGAAGCTTTCTTT. Protein sequence: CASGFRGRGENTEAFF.

This chain uses TRBV6-1 with TRBJ1-5; maybe TRBD1 (5 bases). Germline V gene sequence: CDR1 MNHNS, CDR2 SASEGT. The CDR3 has 13 amino acids. With 1 base removed from V and 7 bases from J, the gap between germline ends came to 8 bases. The CDR3 region is CASSEEDNQPQHF. The CDR3 DNA reads TGTGCCAGCAGTGAAGAGGACAACCAGCCCCAGCATTTT.

The gene calls are TRBV6-1 and TRBJ2-5; D is possibly TRBD1 (6 bases). There are 17 residues in the CDR3. Germline loops: CDR1 MNHNS, CDR2 SASEGT. V was shortened by 2 bases and J by 2 bases, with 18 bases between the two germline ends. The CDR3 DNA reads as TGTGCCAGCAGTGAATTGACAGGCTGCGTTTGTCAAGAGACCCAGTACTTC. As protein: CASSELTGCVCQETQYF.

The chain couples TRBV5-6 to TRBJ2-2, with D maybe TRBD1 (6 bases). V gave up 4 bases and J gave up 2 bases, with 15 bases separating them. This CDR3 has 16 residues. The V gene's germline CDR1 is SGHDT and CDR2 YYEEEE. This chain's CDR3 is CASSKLGQLNTGELFF. In DNA, the CDR3 is TGTGCCAGCAGCAAGCTAGGACAGTTAAACACCGGGGAGCTGTTTTTT. Based on the CDR3 plus reference TRBV5-6 and TRBJ2-2, the full variable domain is DAGVTQSPTHLIKTRGQQVTLRCSPKSGHDTVSWYQQALGQGPQFIFQYYEEEERQRGNFPDRFSGHQFPNYSSELNVNALLLGDSALYLCASSKLGQLNTGELFFGEGSRLTVL.

The rearrangement joins TRBV6-1 to TRBJ1-5, with 7 bases fitting TRBD1. Germline CDR1 MNHNS, CDR2 SASEGT. J gave up 7 bases and V 1 base, and 7 bases lay outside the gene matches. The CDR3 loop spans 15 amino acids. CDR3 sequence (DNA): TGTGCCAGCAGTGAAGGAACAGGGGTTCAACAGCCCCAGCATTTT. This translates into CASSEGTGVQQPQHF.

This chain connects TRBV5-1 to TRBJ2-5; TRBD2 is a possible D gene (6 bases). V gave up 1 base and J gave up 1 base, with 17 bases separating them. Germline V gene data show CDR1 as SGHRS and CDR2 as YFSETQ. This CDR3 has 17 residues. CDR3 residues: CASSLWSWGVVQETQYF. The DNA for the CDR3 is TGCGCCAGCAGCTTGTGGTCTTGGGGGGTGGTCCAAGAGACCCAGTACTTC.

This chain connects TRBV7-6 to TRBJ2-1, with TRBD1 matching 7 bases. CDR1 and CDR2 from the germline V gene are SGHVS and FNYEAQ. CDR3 length equals 15 residues. After removal of 4 bases from V and 2 bases from J, the junction contained 5 bases not matched to a gene. The CDR3 loop reads CASSSTGSTYNEQFF. The CDR3 DNA reads as TGTGCCAGCAGCTCGACAGGGTCGACCTACAATGAGCAGTTCTTC. Full variable domain (outside the CDR3, taken from reference TRBV7-6 and TRBJ2-1): GAGVSQSPRYKVTKRGQDVALRCDPISGHVSLYWYRQALGQGPEFLTYFNYEAQQDKSGLPNDRFSAERPEGSISTLTIQRTEQRDSAMYRCASSSTGSTYNEQFFGPGTRLTVL.

This clone was observed a handful of times. This sequence joins TRBV6-7 and TRBJ1-5; 10 nucleotides line up with TRBD1. TRBV6-7 qualifies as an ORF whose function is uncertain. Trimming removed 0 bases from V and 2 bases from J; junction bases left unmatched: 4. This CDR3 is 17 amino acids long. The CDR3 DNA reads as TGTGCCAGCAGTTACTCGGGACAGGGGATCGGCAATCAGCCCCAGCATTTT. This encodes CASSYSGQGIGNQPQHF.

The chain uses TRBV7-9 and TRBJ2-5; D not resolved. From germline, CDR1 is SEHNR and CDR2 FQNEAQ (reference sequence). CDR3 length: 14 amino acids. With 6 bases removed from V and 0 bases from J, the gap between germline ends came to 11 bases. The CDR3 protein is CASSWRRNQETQYF. CDR3 sequence (DNA): TGTGCCAGCAGTTGGCGGCGAAACCAAGAGACCCAGTACTTC. The full variable domain, in which reference TRBV7-9 and TRBJ2-5 provide the parts outside the CDR3, is DTGVSQNPRHKITKRGQNVTFRCDPISEHNRLYWYRQTLGQGPEFLTYFQNEAQLEKSRLLSDRFSAERPKGSFSTLEIQRTEQGDSAMYLCASSWRRNQETQYFGPGTRLLVL.

The chain couples TRBV7-2 to TRBJ2-5; a possible D gene is TRBD1 (6 bases). Germline V CDR1 and CDR2: SGHTA, FQGNSA. V lost 1 base and J lost 3, with 6 bases in between. This CDR3 is 13 amino acids long. The CDR3 protein is CASSLDREETQYF. CDR3 in DNA: TGTGCCAGCAGCTTAGACAGGGAAGAGACCCAGTACTTC.

The chain combines TRBV5-6 with TRBJ2-7; TRBD1 aligns across 10 bases. Germline V CDR1 and CDR2: SGHDT, YYEEEE. Trimming cost V 2 bases and J 3 bases; bases outside gene matches: 8. The CDR3 totals 16 residues. CDR3 coding DNA: TGTGCCAGCAGCTTAATGCGGGACAGGGGCCTCTACGAGCAGTACTTC. Translating gives CASSLMRDRGLYEQYF.

The CDR3 sequence: CASRPGLAYEQYF. CDR3 sequence (DNA): TGTGCCAGCAGACCGGGACTAGCATACGAGCAGTACTTC. The chain couples TRBV27 to TRBJ2-5, with 9 bases lining up with TRBD2. The tail of the sequence fits TRBJ2-7 better, so the J call may be wrong. Per the germline V gene, CDR1 is MNHEY and CDR2 is SMNVEV (reference sequence). The CDR3 sequence is 13 residues long.

The chain employs TRBV6-5 and TRBJ1-1; no clear D gene. The CDR3 is made up of 13 amino acids. V was cut by 5 bases and J by 5 bases, with 12 bases left in between. Germline V gene data show CDR1 as MNHEY and CDR2 as SVGAGI. CDR3 in DNA: TGTGCCAGCAGTGAACGGCTAGGAACTGAAGCTTTCTTT. Protein product: CASSERLGTEAFF.

The rearrangement uses TRBV19 and TRBJ1-2; the D gene is possibly TRBD1 (6 bases). CDR3 size: 14 residues. Germline assignment: CDR1 LNHDA and CDR2 SQIVND (reference sequence). Trimming removed 2 bases at V and 2 bases at J, with 9 bases between. The CDR3 loop is CASSIIGQNYGYTF. In nucleotides, the CDR3 is TGTGCCAGTAGTATAATTGGACAGAACTATGGCTACACCTTC.

V usage is TRBV5-5 and J usage is TRBJ1-1; D gene uncertain. Germline lookup yields CDR1 SGHKS and CDR2 YYEKEE (reference sequence). Trimming removed 0 bases at V and 0 bases at J, with 6 bases between. The CDR3 is 14 residues long. The CDR3 DNA follows: TGTGCCAGCAGCTTGGCTACAGTGAACACTGAAGCTTTCTTT. This codes for CASSLATVNTEAFF. The full variable domain, completed using reference TRBV5-5 and TRBJ1-1, is DAGVTQSPTHLIKTRGQQVTLRCSPISGHKSVSWYQQVLGQGPQFIFQYYEKEERGRGNFPDRFSARQFPNYSSELNVNALLLGDSALYLCASSLATVNTEAFFGQGTRLTVV.

The V call is TRBV7-2, the J call TRBJ1-5; D unclear. Trimming stripped 1 base from V and 0 bases from J, with 10 bases between. CDR1 and CDR2 from the germline V gene are SGHTA and FQGNSA. The CDR3 is made up of 16 amino acids. The CDR3 nucleotides are TGTGCCAGCAGCTTAGGTGGCGGATATAGCAATCAGCCCCAGCATTTT. It is translated as CASSLGGGYSNQPQHF. The full variable domain, with the rest looked up from reference TRBV7-2 and TRBJ1-5, is GAGVSQSPSNKVTEKGKDVELRCDPISGHTALYWYRQSLGQGLEFLIYFQGNSAPDKSGLPSDRFSAERTGGSVSTLTIQRTQQEDSAVYLCASSLGGGYSNQPQHFGDGTRLSIL.

The chain couples TRBV7-9 to TRBJ2-6; D might be TRBD2 (5 bases). In germline, CDR1 is SEHNR, CDR2 FQNEAQ (reference sequence). Trimming cost V 5 bases and J 3 bases, with 11 bases left between them. The CDR3 is 15 amino acids. The chain's CDR3 is CASSPRGSGANVLTF. Here the CDR3 DNA reads TGTGCCAGCAGCCCCCGAGGGAGTGGGGCCAACGTCCTGACTTTC.

V and J are TRBV4-1 and TRBJ1-4; D unresolved. The CDR3 contains 18 residues. Germline loops: CDR1 MGHRA, CDR2 YSYEKL. Trimming pared 0 bases from V and 1 base from J, leaving 15 bases between. This CDR3 is CASSQETGWGETNEKLFF. As DNA, the CDR3 is TGCGCCAGCAGCCAAGAAACGGGTTGGGGAGAAACTAATGAAAAACTGTTTTTT.

The chain joins TRBV10-2 to TRBJ2-7, with TRBD1 matching 7 bases. Germline values: CDR1 WSHSY, CDR2 SAAADI. This CDR3 contains 15 residues. The ends lost 7 bases at V and 3 bases at J; junction bases unmatched: 12. This CDR3 is CASTLGQSKVYEQYF. CDR3 coding DNA: TGCGCCAGCACTCTGGGACAGTCCAAGGTCTACGAGCAGTACTTC.

This clone has a handful of counts. V is TRBV28 and J is TRBJ1-4, with TRBD1 as a possible D gene (6 bases). In germline, CDR1 is MDHEN, CDR2 SYDVKM. The CDR3 has 11 residues. Trimming stripped 4 bases from V and 14 bases from J, with 11 bases between. The CDR3 loop is CASSSTGYLFF. DNA of the CDR3: TGTGCCAGCAGTTCCACAGGGTACCTGTTTTTT.

Only one count was recorded for this clone. The genes are TRBV28 and TRBJ1-1; TRBD1 aligns across 7 bases. Germline V gene sequence: CDR1 MDHEN, CDR2 SYDVKM. The CDR3 runs to 13 residues. Trimming removed 5 bases from V and 9 bases from J; junction bases left unmatched: 9. The CDR3 DNA follows: TGTGCCAGCAGTCAAAATCAGGGGGGCAAAGCTTTCTTT. Translation gives CASSQNQGGKAFF. Based on the CDR3 plus reference TRBV28 and TRBJ1-1, the full variable domain is DVKVTQSSRYLVKRTGEKVFLECVQDMDHENMFWYRQDPGLGLRLIYFSYDVKMKEKGDIPEGYSVSREKKERFSLILESASTNQTSMYLCASSQNQGGKAFFGQGTRLTVV.